The clone carrying this T cell receptor (beta chain) was detected a few times. CDR1 is MGHRA, CDR2 YSYEKL, per germline. This CDR3 contains 16 residues. The junction had 10 bases not matched to a gene; V was cut back by 3 bases and J by 5 bases. This sample was taken from a study of T-cell memory formation after mild COVID-19. TCRdb passed the 5' RACE reads through MiXCR, listing each CDR3 protein once. The sample consists of 200,000 to 300,000 distinct CDR3 sequences, about a sixth of them appearing once. The receptor was isolated from a young man who had mild COVID-19 (a few samples of this study predate the infection). Cell type and time point are not known. The chain couples TRBV4-1 to TRBJ2-4; 7 nucleotides align to TRBD1. The sequencing input was PBMCs or a T cell subset sorted from them (not recorded which). In nucleotides, the CDR3 is TGCGCCAGCAGCCAGCCGTTCCGGGACAGAGAAAACATTCAGTACTTC. It translates to CASSQPFRDRENIQYF.